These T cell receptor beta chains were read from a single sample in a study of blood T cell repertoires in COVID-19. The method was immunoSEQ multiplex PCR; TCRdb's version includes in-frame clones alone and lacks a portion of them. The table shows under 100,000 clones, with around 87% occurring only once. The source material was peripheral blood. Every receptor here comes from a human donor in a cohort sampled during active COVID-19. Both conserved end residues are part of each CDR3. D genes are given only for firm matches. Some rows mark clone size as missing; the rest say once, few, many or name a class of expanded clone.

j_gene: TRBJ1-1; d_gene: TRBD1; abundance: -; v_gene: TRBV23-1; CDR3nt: TGCGCCAGCAGTCATCAGGGACAGGTTGACACTGAAGCTTTCTTT; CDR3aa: CASSHQGQVDTEAFF
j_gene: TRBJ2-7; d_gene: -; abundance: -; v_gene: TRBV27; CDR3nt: TGTGCCAGCAGTTTATCGGAGAAATCCTACGAGCAGTACTTC; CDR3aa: CASSLSEKSYEQYF
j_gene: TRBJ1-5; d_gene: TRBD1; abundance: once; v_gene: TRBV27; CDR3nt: TGTGCCAGCAGTCCCGAGACAGGGGTAAGCAATCAGCCCCAGCATTTT; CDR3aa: CASSPETGVSNQPQHF
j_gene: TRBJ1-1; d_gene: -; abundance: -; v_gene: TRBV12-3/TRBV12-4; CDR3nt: TGTGCCAGCAGTTTCGTGGGGGGAGCTTTCTTT; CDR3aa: CASSFVGGAFF
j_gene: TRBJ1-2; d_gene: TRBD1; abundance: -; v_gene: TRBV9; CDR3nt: TGTGCCAGCAGCGGCGGACAGGCGTATGGCTACACCTTC; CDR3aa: CASSGGQAYGYTF
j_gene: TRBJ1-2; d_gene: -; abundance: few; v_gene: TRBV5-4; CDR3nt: TGTGCCAGCAGCACCAGTAACTATGGCTACACCTTC; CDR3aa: CASSTSNYGYTF
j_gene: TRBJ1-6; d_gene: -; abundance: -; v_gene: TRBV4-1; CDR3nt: TGCGCCAGCAGCCAAGATAGTAAGCAAATTAACAGCTCACCCCTCCACTTT; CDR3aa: CASSQDSKQINSSPLHF
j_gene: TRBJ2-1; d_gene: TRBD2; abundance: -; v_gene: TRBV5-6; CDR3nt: TGTGCCAGCAGCGGAGGACTAGCGGTCTACAATGAGCAGTTCTTC; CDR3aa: CASSGGLAVYNEQFF
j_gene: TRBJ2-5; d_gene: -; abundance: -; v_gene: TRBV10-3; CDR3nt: TGTGCCATCAGTGAGTCGGGCGCCTCGGCGAACTTC; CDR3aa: CAISESGASANF
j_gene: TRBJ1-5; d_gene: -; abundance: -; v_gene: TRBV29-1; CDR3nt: TGCAGCGTTGGGGGGCTGGGGAATCAGCCCCAGCATTTT; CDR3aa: CSVGGLGNQPQHF
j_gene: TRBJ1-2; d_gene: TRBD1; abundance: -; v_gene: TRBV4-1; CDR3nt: TGCGCCAGCAGCCAAGATTCGAGTCAGGGGGCGCGTGGCTACACCTTC; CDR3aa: CASSQDSSQGARGYTF
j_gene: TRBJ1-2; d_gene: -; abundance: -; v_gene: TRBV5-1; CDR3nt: TGCGCCAGCGGCTTGGCGGCTAACTATGGCTACACCTTC; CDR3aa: CASGLAANYGYTF
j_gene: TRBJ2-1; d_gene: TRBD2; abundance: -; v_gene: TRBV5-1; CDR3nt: TGCGCCAGCGGGACTAGCGGGGGCGCCTTCCAAGGGAATGAGCAGTTCTTC; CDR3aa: CASGTSGGAFQGNEQFF
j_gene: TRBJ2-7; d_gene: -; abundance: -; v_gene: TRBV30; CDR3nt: TGTGCCTGGAGTGTCGGCGGGACCACCTACGAGCAGTACTTC; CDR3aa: CAWSVGGTTYEQYF
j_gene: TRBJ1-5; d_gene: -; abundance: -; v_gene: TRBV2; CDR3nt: TGTGCCAGCAGTTTAGGCACAGGTCCAAATCAGCCCCAGCATTTT; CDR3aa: CASSLGTGPNQPQHF
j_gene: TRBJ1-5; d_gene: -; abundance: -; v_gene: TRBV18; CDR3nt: TGTGCCAGCTCATTGGGGCAGGGCAGCAATCAGCCCCAGCATTTT; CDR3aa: CASSLGQGSNQPQHF
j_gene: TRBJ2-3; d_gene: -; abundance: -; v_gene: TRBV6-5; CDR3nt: TGTGCCAGCAGCAACCGGGATGGCACAGATACGCAGTATTTT; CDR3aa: CASSNRDGTDTQYF
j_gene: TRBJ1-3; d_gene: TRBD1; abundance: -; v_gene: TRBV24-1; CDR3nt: TGTGCCACCAGTGCCTCGTGGGACAGTGGAAACACCATATATTTT; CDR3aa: CATSASWDSGNTIYF
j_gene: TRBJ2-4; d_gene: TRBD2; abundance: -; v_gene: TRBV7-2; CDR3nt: TGTGCCAGCAGCTTCACTAGCGGGGGGGCTAGGGACATTCAGTACTTC; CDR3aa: CASSFTSGGARDIQYF
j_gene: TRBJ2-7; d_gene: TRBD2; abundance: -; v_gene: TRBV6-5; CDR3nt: TGTGCCAGCAGTTTAACTAGCGACTACGAGCAGTACTTC; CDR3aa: CASSLTSDYEQYF
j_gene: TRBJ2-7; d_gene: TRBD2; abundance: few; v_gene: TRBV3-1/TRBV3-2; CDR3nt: TGTGCCAGCAGCCAAAGTAGCGGGGGAAGCTCCTACGAGCAGTACTTC; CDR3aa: CASSQSSGGSSYEQYF
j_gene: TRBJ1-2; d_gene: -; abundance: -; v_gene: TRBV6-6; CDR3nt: TGTGCCAGCAGTTACGTGGAGGGGAGGGATGGCTACACCTTC; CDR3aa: CASSYVEGRDGYTF
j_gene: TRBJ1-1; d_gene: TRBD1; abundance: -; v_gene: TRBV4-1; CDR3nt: TGCGCCAGCAGCCAAGCTAACCCCGGGACAGATCTGAACACTGAAGCTTTCTTT; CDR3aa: CASSQANPGTDLNTEAFF
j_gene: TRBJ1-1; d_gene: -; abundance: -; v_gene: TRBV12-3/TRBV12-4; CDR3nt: TGTGCCAGCAGTTTTGACAGCACCACTGAAGCTTTCTTT; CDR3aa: CASSFDSTTEAFF
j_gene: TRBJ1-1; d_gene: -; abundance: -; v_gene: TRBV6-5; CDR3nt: TGTGCCAGCAGTTACCATGTAGACACTGAAGCTTTCTTT; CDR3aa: CASSYHVDTEAFF
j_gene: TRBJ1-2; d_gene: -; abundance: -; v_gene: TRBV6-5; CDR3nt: TGTGCCAACAGAAACGGGCAGGGATTTGGCTACACCTTC; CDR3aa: CANRNGQGFGYTF
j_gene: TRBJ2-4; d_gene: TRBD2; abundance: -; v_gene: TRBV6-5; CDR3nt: TGTGCCAGCAGGCGGACTAGCATTGGGGGAAACATTCAGTACTTC; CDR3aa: CASRRTSIGGNIQYF
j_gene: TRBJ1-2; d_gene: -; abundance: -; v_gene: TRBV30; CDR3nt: TGTGCCTGGAGTGTTCGTGGGGCCCTGGGTATCTTC; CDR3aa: CAWSVRGALGIF
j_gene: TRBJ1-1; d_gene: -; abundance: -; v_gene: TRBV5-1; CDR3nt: TGCGCCAGCAGCAAGGGAGGTTCTGAAGCTTTCTTT; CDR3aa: CASSKGGSEAFF
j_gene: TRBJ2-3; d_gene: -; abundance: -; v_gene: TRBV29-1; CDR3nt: TGCAGCGTTGAAGAGGTACAAGATACGCAGTATTTT; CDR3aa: CSVEEVQDTQYF
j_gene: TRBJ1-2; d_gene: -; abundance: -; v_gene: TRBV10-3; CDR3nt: TGTGCCATCAGTGAGAGGGAGGTGGACGGCTACACCTTC; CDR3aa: CAISEREVDGYTF
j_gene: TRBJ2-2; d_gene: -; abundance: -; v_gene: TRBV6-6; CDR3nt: TGTGCCAGCAGTTACTCGAGTAGGGGGAGCACCGGGGAGCTGTTTTTT; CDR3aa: CASSYSSRGSTGELFF
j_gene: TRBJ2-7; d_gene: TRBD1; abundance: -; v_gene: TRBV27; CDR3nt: TGTGCCAGCAGGACGGCGACAGGGACCCACGAGCAGTACTTC; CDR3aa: CASRTATGTHEQYF
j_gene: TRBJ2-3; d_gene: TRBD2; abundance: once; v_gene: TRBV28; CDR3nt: TGTGCCAGCAGCTCCGAGAAGCGGGGGGGCCCAGATACGCAGTATTTT; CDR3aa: CASSSEKRGGPDTQYF
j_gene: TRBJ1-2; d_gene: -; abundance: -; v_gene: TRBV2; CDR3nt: TGTGCCAGCAGCCTTGGAACAGGACTAAACTATGGCTACACCTTC; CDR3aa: CASSLGTGLNYGYTF
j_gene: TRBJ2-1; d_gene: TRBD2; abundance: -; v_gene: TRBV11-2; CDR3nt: TGTGCCAGCAGCTTAGGGGCGCGGGGGACCTACAATGAGCAGTTCTTC; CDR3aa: CASSLGARGTYNEQFF
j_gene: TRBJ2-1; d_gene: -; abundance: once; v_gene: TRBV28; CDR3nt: TGTGCCAGCAGGCTAGACAGCTCCTACAATGAGCAGTTCTTC; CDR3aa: CASRLDSSYNEQFF
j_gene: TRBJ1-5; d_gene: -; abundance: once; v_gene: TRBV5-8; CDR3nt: TGTGCCAGCAGCCCCGGGGGGGCTCGTCCCAATCAGCCCCAGCATTTT; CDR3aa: CASSPGGARPNQPQHF
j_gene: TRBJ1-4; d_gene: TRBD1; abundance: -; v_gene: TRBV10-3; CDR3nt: TGTGCCATCAGTGCCCGACAGGGTGCTAATGAAAAACTGTTTTTT; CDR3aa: CAISARQGANEKLFF
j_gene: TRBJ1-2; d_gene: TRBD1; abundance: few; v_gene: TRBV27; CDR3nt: TGTGCCAGCAGAAATAACCAGGGACAGGCGTACTATGGCTACACCTTC; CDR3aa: CASRNNQGQAYYGYTF
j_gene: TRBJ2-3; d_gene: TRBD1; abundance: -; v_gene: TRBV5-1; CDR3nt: TGCGCCAGCAGCTTGGAATCAGGACAGGGATTCACAGATACGCAGTATTTT; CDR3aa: CASSLESGQGFTDTQYF
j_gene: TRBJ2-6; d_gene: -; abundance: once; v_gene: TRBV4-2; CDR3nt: TGTGCCAGCAGCCAAACGACAGGATCTGGGGCCAACGTCCTGACTTTC; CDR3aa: CASSQTTGSGANVLTF
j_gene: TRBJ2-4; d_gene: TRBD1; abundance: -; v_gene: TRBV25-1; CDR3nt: TGTGCCAGCAGTGTACGGACAGGGGGCCATGGAAACATTCAGTACTTC; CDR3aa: CASSVRTGGHGNIQYF
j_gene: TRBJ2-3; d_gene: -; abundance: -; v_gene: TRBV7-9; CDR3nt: TGTGCCAGCAGCTTGATTAGCGGAAGCACAGATACGCAGTATTTT; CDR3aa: CASSLISGSTDTQYF
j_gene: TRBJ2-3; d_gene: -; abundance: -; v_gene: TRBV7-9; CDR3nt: TGTGCCAGCTCTAATGCGCTAGATACGCAGTATTTT; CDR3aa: CASSNALDTQYF
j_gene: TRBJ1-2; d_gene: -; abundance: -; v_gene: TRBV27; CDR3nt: TGTGCCAGCAGTTGGGGACACCTTGGCTACACCTTC; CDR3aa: CASSWGHLGYTF
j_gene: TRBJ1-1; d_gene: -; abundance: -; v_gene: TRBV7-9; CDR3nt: TGTGCCAGCAGCCTTTTGGGGGGAGGGAACACTGAAGCTTTCTTT; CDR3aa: CASSLLGGGNTEAFF
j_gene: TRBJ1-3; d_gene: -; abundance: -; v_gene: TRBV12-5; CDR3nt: TGTGCTAGTGGTTTGGCCTTCAGGGGAAACACCATATATTTT; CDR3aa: CASGLAFRGNTIYF
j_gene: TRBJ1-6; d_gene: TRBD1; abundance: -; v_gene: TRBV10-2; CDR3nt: TGCGCCAGCAGGGCAGGGACAGTCTATAATTCACCCCTCCACTTT; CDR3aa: CASRAGTVYNSPLHF
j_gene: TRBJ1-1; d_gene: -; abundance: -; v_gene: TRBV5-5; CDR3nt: TGTGCCAGCAGCTTGGATCCGGGGTCCGACACTGAAGCTTTCTTT; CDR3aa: CASSLDPGSDTEAFF
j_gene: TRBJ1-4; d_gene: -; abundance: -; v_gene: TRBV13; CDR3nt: TGTGCCAGCAGCTTATACTCCGATTCTGGAAAACTGTTTTTT; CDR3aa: CASSLYSDSGKLFF
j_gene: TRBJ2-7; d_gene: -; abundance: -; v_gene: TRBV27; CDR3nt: TGTGCCAGCAGTTTCTTTCCAGGGGACGTCTACGAGCAGTACTTC; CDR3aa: CASSFFPGDVYEQYF
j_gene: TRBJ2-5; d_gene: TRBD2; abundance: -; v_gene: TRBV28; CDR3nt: TGTGCCAGCAGTCCGACTAGCGGGGATCCCCTGGAGACCCAGTACTTC; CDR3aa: CASSPTSGDPLETQYF
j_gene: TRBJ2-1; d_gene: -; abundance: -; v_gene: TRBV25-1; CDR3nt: TGTGCCAGCAGTGAACCCAGCAGGTACTTATCCTACAATGAGCAGTTCTTC; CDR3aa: CASSEPSRYLSYNEQFF